This is a list of T cell receptor beta chains from one sample in a study of cytomegalovirus exposure and HLA in healthy donors. TCRdb's copy holds only in-frame clones and misses some; the assay was immunoSEQ multiplex PCR. The sample has some 200,000 clones, approximately 70% seen once. The sample was PBMCs. These receptors all come from a man aged 35 to 55 in good health and CMV-seropositive. The CDR3 runs from the conserved cysteine through the conserved F or W. A D gene is named only where the DNA matches it firmly. Only some rows state a clone size, as once, few, many or a class for expanded clones.

clone_size	v_call	j_call	d_call	cdr3_aa	cdr3_nt
once	TRBV7-2	TRBJ1-2	-	CASTLTVSGYTF	TGTGCCAGCACCTTGACAGTGAGTGGCTACACCTTC
-	TRBV7-9	TRBJ1-4	TRBD1	CASSTDRGSEKLFF	TGTGCCAGCAGCACGGACAGGGGAAGCGAAAAACTGTTTTTT
-	TRBV19	TRBJ1-5	-	CASSIVAGTQPQHF	TGTGCCAGTAGTATAGTCGCAGGGACACAGCCCCAGCATTTT
-	TRBV5-1	TRBJ1-1	TRBD1	CASSLDWTGNTEAFF	TGCGCCAGCAGCTTGGATTGGACAGGGAACACTGAAGCTTTCTTT
-	TRBV5-6	TRBJ1-2	TRBD1	CASSLQGVDGYTF	TGTGCCAGCAGCTTACAGGGGGTTGATGGCTACACCTTC
-	TRBV5-1	TRBJ1-5	-	CASSLGTVGNQPQHF	TGCGCCAGCAGCTTGGGGACAGTGGGCAATCAGCCCCAGCATTTT
-	TRBV6-4	TRBJ1-3	-	CASSDTSVVGNTIYF	TGTGCCAGCAGTGACACCAGTGTCGTTGGAAACACCATATATTTT
few	TRBV27	TRBJ2-7	-	CASSPPRGYEQYF	TGTGCCAGCAGTCCGCCTCGGGGCTACGAGCAGTACTTC
-	TRBV29-1	TRBJ1-2	TRBD1	CSVLKGAPGQGVYTF	TGCAGCGTTCTCAAGGGGGCCCCGGGACAGGGAGTCTACACCTTC
-	TRBV27	TRBJ2-2	TRBD2	CASRAPGLAVGELFF	TGTGCCAGCAGGGCCCCGGGACTAGCGGTCGGGGAGCTGTTTTTT
-	TRBV18	TRBJ2-5	TRBD1	CASSPGGTGGLETQYF	TGTGCCAGCTCACCAGGCGGGACAGGGGGCTTGGAGACCCAGTACTTC
few	TRBV18	TRBJ2-7	TRBD1	CASSPRTGDPYEQYF	TGTGCCAGCTCACCTCGGACAGGGGACCCCTACGAGCAGTACTTC
-	TRBV29-1	TRBJ2-2	-	CSVRGGPLGGELFF	TGCAGCGTTAGGGGGGGCCCCTTGGGGGGGGAGCTGTTTTTT
few	TRBV6-4	TRBJ1-1	-	CASREDFAMNTEAFF	TGTGCCAGCAGGGAGGACTTTGCCATGAACACTGAAGCTTTCTTT
few	TRBV7-6	TRBJ1-4	-	CASSLSPAHDATNEKLFF	TGTGCCAGCAGCTTAAGCCCAGCGCACGATGCAACTAATGAAAAACTGTTTTTT
-	TRBV5-4	TRBJ2-2	-	CASSLDRENTGELFF	TGTGCCAGCAGCTTGGACAGGGAGAACACCGGGGAGCTGTTTTTT
few	TRBV15	TRBJ2-7	TRBD1	CATSRGGQGAGEQYF	TGTGCCACCAGCAGAGGTGGACAGGGGGCAGGAGAGCAGTACTTC
-	TRBV7-6	TRBJ2-7	-	CASSVHRGGFYEQYF	TGTGCCAGCAGCGTTCACAGGGGGGGCTTCTACGAGCAGTACTTC
-	TRBV5-1	TRBJ2-3	TRBD2	CASSLGTSGGGTDTQYF	TGCGCCAGCAGCTTGGGGACTAGCGGGGGAGGCACAGATACGCAGTATTTT
-	TRBV2	TRBJ2-3	TRBD2	CASSSLAGGRQYF	TGTGCCAGCAGTTCACTAGCGGGGGGAAGGCAGTATTTT
once	TRBV6-1	TRBJ1-1	-	CASSEAWTAEVTFF	TGTGCCAGCAGTGAAGCGTGGACGGCGGAGGTAACATTCTTT
-	TRBV21-1	TRBJ2-3	-	CASSTGRLTSGGAERTDTQYF	TGTGCCAGCAGCACAGGCAGACTAACTAGCGGGGGGGCCGAGAGGACAGATACGCAGTATTTT
-	TRBV4-1	TRBJ2-5	TRBD2	CASSRGRGGFETQYF	TGCGCCAGCAGTCGGGGGCGGGGGGGCTTCGAGACCCAGTACTTC
-	TRBV11-1	TRBJ2-1	-	CASSLEGGGHNEQFF	TGTGCCAGCAGCCTGGAAGGGGGGGGACACAATGAGCAGTTCTTC
-	TRBV15	TRBJ2-7	-	CATSRDYKNYEQYF	TGTGCCACCAGCAGAGATTATAAAAACTACGAGCAGTACTTC
-	TRBV19	TRBJ1-1	TRBD1	CASSMDREGTEAFF	TGTGCCAGTAGTATGGACAGGGAGGGCACTGAAGCTTTCTTT
-	TRBV6-1	TRBJ2-7	TRBD1	CASRQGPSYEQYF	TGTGCCAGCAGACAGGGGCCCTCCTACGAGCAGTACTTC
once	TRBV6-5	TRBJ1-2	-	CASRRQTDGYTF	TGTGCCAGCAGGAGACAGACCGATGGCTACACCTTC
-	TRBV27	TRBJ2-7	-	CASSSERHGAYEQYF	TGTGCCAGCAGCTCCGAGAGGCACGGGGCCTACGAGCAGTACTTC
few	TRBV5-1	TRBJ2-1	TRBD1	CASRRGPGGERKQFF	TGCGCCAGCAGAAGGGGGCCTGGGGGAGAGCGGAAGCAGTTCTTC
-	TRBV7-6	TRBJ2-2	TRBD1	CASSSYGWDRSYTGELFF	TGTGCCAGCAGCTCGTACGGATGGGACAGGTCATACACCGGGGAGCTGTTTTTT
-	TRBV10-2	TRBJ2-7	-	CASSDVLRAPYEQYF	TGCGCCAGCAGTGATGTACTCAGGGCCCCCTACGAGCAGTACTTC
-	TRBV2	TRBJ2-3	TRBD1	CASSRGGTGGTDTQYF	TGTGCCAGCAGTCGGGGGGGGACAGGGGGAACAGATACGCAGTATTTT
-	TRBV6-4	TRBJ1-6	-	CASSVPREGNSPLHF	TGTGCCAGCAGTGTCCCCAGGGAGGGGAATTCACCCCTCCACTTT
-	TRBV6-5	TRBJ2-2	-	CASSYSITYTGELFF	TGTGCCAGCAGTTACTCCATTACTTACACCGGGGAGCTGTTTTTT
-	TRBV7-6	TRBJ1-1	-	CASSLDRSTEAFF	TGTGCCAGCAGCTTAGACAGGTCCACTGAAGCTTTCTTT
-	TRBV19	TRBJ2-2	-	CASTPEGGRGTGELFF	TGTGCCAGTACCCCGGAAGGGGGTCGTGGCACCGGGGAGCTGTTTTTT
-	TRBV5-1	TRBJ2-5	TRBD2	CASRAGGEDGETQYF	TGCGCCAGCAGAGCCGGGGGGGAGGACGGGGAGACCCAGTACTTC
-	TRBV7-2	TRBJ2-5	TRBD1	CASSVGRGPQETQYF	TGTGCCAGCAGCGTCGGCAGGGGGCCCCAAGAGACCCAGTACTTC
-	TRBV4-1	TRBJ1-5	TRBD1	CASSQLQGAIQPQHF	TGTGCCAGCAGCCAACTACAGGGGGCAATTCAGCCCCAGCATTTT
-	TRBV12-5	TRBJ1-1	-	CASAAFRQGLGDTEAFF	TGTGCTAGTGCCGCTTTTCGGCAGGGTTTAGGCGACACTGAAGCTTTCTTT
few	TRBV7-8	TRBJ1-1	TRBD1	CASSLSGTGNTEAFF	TGTGCCAGCAGCTTATCCGGGACAGGGAACACTGAAGCTTTCTTT
-	TRBV14	TRBJ2-3	-	CASSQEYPADTQYF	TGTGCCAGCAGCCAAGAGTATCCTGCAGATACGCAGTATTTT
-	TRBV5-1	TRBJ1-2	TRBD1	CASSYGSTGVGRSYTF	TGCGCCAGCAGCTACGGAAGTACAGGGGTTGGTAGGAGCTACACCTTC
-	TRBV11-2	TRBJ1-1	TRBD1	CASSTWTGGVGNTEAFF	TGTGCCAGCAGCACGTGGACAGGGGGCGTTGGGAACACTGAAGCTTTCTTT
-	TRBV9	TRBJ2-7	TRBD2	CASSVGSSGGVAYEQYF	TGTGCCAGCAGCGTAGGATCTAGCGGGGGAGTCGCCTACGAGCAGTACTTC
-	TRBV19	TRBJ1-1	TRBD1	CASSRDRLNTEAFF	TGTGCCAGTAGTCGGGACAGGTTGAACACTGAAGCTTTCTTT
-	TRBV5-1	TRBJ2-7	TRBD2	CASRETSGARYEQYF	TGCGCCAGCAGGGAGACTAGCGGGGCCCGCTACGAGCAGTACTTC
-	TRBV2	TRBJ2-4	TRBD1	CASRDRDRVKYF	TGTGCCAGCAGGGACCGCGACAGGGTAAAATACTTC
-	TRBV5-4	TRBJ2-5	-	CASSLVGTLQETQYF	TGTGCCAGCAGCTTGGTAGGGACTCTGCAAGAGACCCAGTACTTC
-	TRBV11-2	TRBJ1-1	TRBD1	CASSFPTGGSFEAFF	TGTGCCAGCAGCTTTCCAACAGGGGGTTCCTTTGAAGCTTTCTTT
-	TRBV2	TRBJ1-2	-	CASSKQRGYTF	TGTGCCAGCAGCAAACAGCGGGGCTACACCTTC
-	TRBV5-6	TRBJ1-1	-	CASSLNGRGWGTEAFF	TGTGCCAGCAGCCTAAACGGGAGGGGATGGGGAACTGAAGCTTTCTTT
-	TRBV6-6	TRBJ1-3	-	CASQGDRKLSNTIYF	TGTGCCAGTCAAGGCGACAGGAAACTTTCAAACACCATATATTTT
few	TRBV27	TRBJ2-3	-	CASSSLSVYRTSTDTQYF	TGTGCCAGCAGTTCCCTCTCCGTCTACCGTACTAGCACAGATACGCAGTATTTT
-	TRBV2	TRBJ1-3	-	CASSVAGRGNTIYF	TGTGCCAGCAGTGTGGCAGGGAGGGGAAACACCATATATTTT